There are a few counts of the clone carrying this TCR beta chain. The CDR3 has 15 amino acids. V was shortened by 2 bases and J by 1 base, with 9 bases between the two germline ends. Germline V gene data show CDR1 as SNHLY and CDR2 as FYNNEI. Via MiXCR, TCRdb re-called the 5' RACE reads, giving one row per CDR3 protein. The data contain hundreds of thousands of distinct CDR3 sequences, about 18% of them singletons. The data belong to a study of identical twins. These same records also appear under a second study, on T cells expressing NK-cell markers. That source reports: In roughly six donors, dominant NKG2C+ clonotypes were roughly 1.0-8% of CD8+ T cells.

The sequencing sample was made of PBMCs. The J gene is TRBJ1-5, the V gene TRBV2, with D possibly matching TRBD1 (5 bases). This TCR was recovered from a woman aged 18-35 years in good health. CDR3 DNA sequence: TGTGCCAGCAGTGAATTGAGACAGAGCAATCAGCCCCAGCATTTT. It codes for CASSELRQSNQPQHF.